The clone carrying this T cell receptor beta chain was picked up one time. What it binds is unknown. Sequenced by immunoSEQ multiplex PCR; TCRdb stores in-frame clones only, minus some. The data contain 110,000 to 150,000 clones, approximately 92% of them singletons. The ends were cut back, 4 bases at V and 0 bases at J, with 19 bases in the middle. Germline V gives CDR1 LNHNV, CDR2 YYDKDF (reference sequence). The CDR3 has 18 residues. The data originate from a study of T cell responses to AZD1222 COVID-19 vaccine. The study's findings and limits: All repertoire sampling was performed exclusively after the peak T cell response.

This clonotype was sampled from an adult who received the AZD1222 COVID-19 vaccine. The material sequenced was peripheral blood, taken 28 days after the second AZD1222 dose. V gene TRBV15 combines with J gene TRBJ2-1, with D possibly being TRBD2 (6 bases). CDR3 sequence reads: CATSKVAGTGGSYNEQFF. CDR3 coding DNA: TGTGCCACCAGCAAAGTAGCAGGGACTGGGGGCTCCTACAATGAGCAGTTCTTC.